A single sample is the source of the 17 T cell receptor beta chains below, sequenced in a study of blood T cell repertoires in COVID-19. TCRdb keeps only in-frame clones here, not all; method: immunoSEQ multiplex PCR. The data show some 250,000 clones, with approximately 91% seen just once and roughly 2.1% held by the top ten. Sequencing was carried out using PBMCs or T cells enriched from blood (not recorded which). These receptors were taken from a middle-aged woman with acute COVID-19.

This sequence joins TRBV24-1 and TRBJ1-2; the D gene is possibly TRBD1 (6 bases). Per germline, CDR1 KGHDR and CDR2 SFDVKD. V lost 4 bases to trimming and J lost 4 bases, with 12 bases between them. The CDR3 has 14 amino acids. The CDR3 DNA reads as TGTGCCACCAGTGACTATGGACAGTCCTATGGCTACACCTTC. This translates into CATSDYGQSYGYTF.

The V call is TRBV3-1 (or the pseudogene TRBV3-2), the J call TRBJ2-5; D is possibly TRBD2 (6 bases). Trimming shortened V by 8 bases and J by 5 bases, and 15 bases separated the two germline ends. This CDR3 spans 13 amino acids. Per the germline V gene, CDR1 is LGHDT and CDR2 is YNNKEL (reference sequence). CDR3 loop: CASARRGGETQYF. As DNA, the CDR3 is TGTGCCAGCGCTAGGAGGGGTGGGGAGACCCAGTACTTC.

The J gene is TRBJ1-2, the V gene TRBV2, with TRBD1 matching over 9 bases. Losses at the gene ends were 3 bases for V and 7 bases for J; bases not matched to a gene: 6. There are 14 residues in the CDR3. The germline V gene encodes CDR1 SNHLY and CDR2 FYNNEI. CDR3 protein: CASSESRQGGGYTF. DNA for the CDR3: TGTGCCAGCAGTGAGTCCCGACAGGGGGGTGGCTACACCTTC.

On this clone itself: Other DNA sequences in the same sample also yield this CDR3. The J gene is TRBJ2-7, the V gene TRBV5-1, with D possibly being TRBD1 (6 bases). The CDR3 is made up of 14 amino acids. The germline gives CDR1 SGHRS, CDR2 YFSETQ. V dropped 0 bases and J dropped 3 bases, with 10 bases sitting between them. The chain's CDR3 is CASSLVQGGYEQYF. The CDR3 DNA reads TGCGCCAGCAGCTTGGTACAGGGCGGCTACGAGCAGTACTTC.

In its sample, this clone was seen a few times. The chain joins TRBV2 to TRBJ1-5; tentatively, D is TRBD1 (5 bases). This CDR3 is built from 13 residues. The germline CDR1 and CDR2 sequences are SNHLY and FYNNEI. The V and J ends lost 7 bases and 2 bases respectively, with 9 bases between them. For the CDR3, the DNA is TGTGCCAGCACGGGGGAAGGCAATCAGCCCCAGCATTTT. It yields the protein CASTGEGNQPQHF.

The chain combines TRBV6-6 with TRBJ2-7, with D possibly being TRBD1 (6 bases). Germline V gives CDR1 MNHNY, CDR2 SVGAGI (reference sequence). Between the trimmed V and J ends, which lost 6 bases and 3 bases, there was a span of 18 bases. The CDR3 totals 15 residues. CDR3: CASRNRAPGHYEQYF. In DNA form, the CDR3 reads TGTGCCAGCAGGAACCGGGCCCCGGGACACTACGAGCAGTACTTC.

The chain combines TRBV19 with TRBJ1-5; 8 nucleotides align to TRBD1. Germline values: CDR1 LNHDA, CDR2 SQIVND (reference sequence). This CDR3 has 14 residues. V lost 5 bases and J lost 2; bases outside the gene matches: 2. The CDR3: CASSLGQGNQPQHF. The CDR3, as DNA: TGTGCCAGTAGTCTGGGACAGGGCAATCAGCCCCAGCATTTT.

This chain links TRBV18 with TRBJ1-1, with a tentative D call TRBD1 (6 bases). Germline CDR1 KGHSH, CDR2 LQKENI. V was clipped by 5 bases and J by 7 bases, with 14 bases between them. The CDR3 has 13 amino acids. CDR3 sequence (DNA): TGTGCCAGCTCATCTTCCAGGGGATTTGAAGCTTTCTTT. It is translated as CASSSSRGFEAFF.

The rearrangement joins TRBV19 to TRBJ1-2; D is perhaps TRBD1 (6 bases). V gave up 6 bases and J gave up 6 bases, with 23 bases separating them. The germline CDR1 and CDR2 sequences are LNHDA and SQIVND (reference sequence). The CDR3 runs 16 residues. CDR3 residues: CASRARGSFLMNGYTF. The CDR3 region has the DNA TGTGCCAGTAGAGCTAGGGGGTCTTTTCTGATGAATGGCTACACCTTC.

The gene calls are TRBV29-1 and TRBJ1-1, with 8 positions matching TRBD1. The germline CDR1 and CDR2 sequences are SQVTM and ANQGSEA. J gave up 7 bases and V 7 bases, and 8 bases lay outside the gene matches. This CDR3 has 12 amino acids. The DNA of the CDR3 is TGCAGCGGCCGAGCAGGGGGCGGTGAAGCTTTCTTT. As protein: CSGRAGGGEAFF. Looking up the rest from reference TRBV29-1 and TRBJ1-1 gives the full variable domain: SAVISQKPSRDICQRGTSLTIQCQVDSQVTMMFWYRQQPGQSLTLIATANQGSEATYESGFVIDKFPISRPNLTFSTLTVSNMSPEDSSIYLCSGRAGGGEAFFGQGTRLTVV.

This chain's CDR3 is CASSLSAGGAGNTIYF. DNA for the CDR3: TGTGCCAGCAGTTTATCCGCGGGCGGCGCTGGAAACACCATATATTTT. The chain is built from TRBV27 and TRBJ1-3; D is uncertain. The CDR3 contains 16 residues. The V gene lost 0 bases and the J gene lost 2 bases, with 11 bases spanning the gap. CDR1 is MNHEY and CDR2 is SMNVEV in the germline V gene (reference sequence).

V gene TRBV4-2 combines with J gene TRBJ1-2, with 7 bases matching TRBD1. V shed 4 bases and J 2 bases; nucleotides not matched to a gene: 7. The CDR3 loop spans 15 amino acids. CDR1 LGHNA and CDR2 YNFKEQ come from the germline V gene. CDR3 nucleotides: TGTGCCAGCAGCCCCGCCCGACAGGGCAACTATGGCTACACCTTC. Protein sequence: CASSPARQGNYGYTF.

This chain joins TRBV5-1 and TRBJ1-1; D remains unclear. V lost 2 bases and J lost 8, with 13 bases in between. CDR3 size: 13 residues. Germline CDR1 is SGHRS and CDR2 is YFSETQ. The CDR3 sequence: CASSFGIGLEAFF. The CDR3 DNA sequence: TGCGCCAGCAGCTTCGGTATCGGTCTGGAAGCTTTCTTT.

This chain joins TRBV19 and TRBJ1-5; 8 bases are shared with TRBD1. The CDR3 totals 16 residues. The V gene end was trimmed by 6 bases and the J gene end by 7 bases; junction bases not matched to a gene: 14. In germline, CDR1 is LNHDA, CDR2 SQIVND (reference sequence). Written as DNA, the CDR3 is TGTGCCAGTAGCCCTCTAGGGACAGGAGGTGGACAGCCCCAGCATTTT. Its protein product is CASSPLGTGGGQPQHF.

The chain recombines TRBV18 with TRBJ1-1; TRBD1 aligns across 7 bases. Looked up from germline, CDR1 is KGHSH and CDR2 is LQKENI. The CDR3 runs to 14 residues. V was clipped by 2 bases and J by 11 bases; unmatched bases: 11. The CDR3 sequence: CASSPEGTATGAFF. The CDR3 DNA reads as TGTGCCAGCTCACCAGAGGGGACAGCCACTGGGGCTTTCTTT.

This clone was observed once. The chain employs TRBV4-2 and TRBJ2-7, with 8 bases that match TRBD2. Germline V CDR1 and CDR2: LGHNA, YNFKEQ. This CDR3 contains 17 residues. With V trimmed by 4 bases and J by 5 bases, 16 bases remained unmatched. The CDR3 coding sequence is TGTGCCAGCAGCCGAGTGACGGTTGGGACTAGTGCCCACGAGCAGTACTTC. This gives the protein CASSRVTVGTSAHEQYF.

The rearrangement links TRBV4-3 to TRBJ1-6; maybe TRBD1 (5 bases). From germline, CDR1 is LGHNA and CDR2 YSLEER. The ends were cut back, 2 bases at V and 7 bases at J, with 9 bases in the middle. The CDR3 consists of 14 residues. The CDR3: CASSQSDRNSPLHF. The CDR3 DNA sequence: TGCGCCAGCAGCCAATCTGACAGAAATTCACCCCTCCACTTT.